Reported below is one T cell receptor beta chain. Its antigen is not known. The junction does not match germline at one end; this may be a read error. The data are from a study of CD8+CD57+ T cells in acquired aplastic anemia. Notes on the study in general: A set of around 30 CD8+ CDR3 sequences was shared between patients and controls, and these sequences appeared highly expressed in patients.

Researchers used genomic DNA as the template to profile TCR beta VDJ and CDR3. In TCRdb, the reads were re-called with MiXCR into one record per CDR3 protein. The sample consists of around 200,000 distinct CDR3 sequences, 60% to 80% of them appearing once. Flow cytometry had shown expanded CD8+CD57+ cells in the patients chosen for sequencing. The patients, all of them, had severe acquired aplastic anemia. CDR1 is SNHLY and CDR2 is FYNNEI in the germline V gene. This CDR3 has 15 residues. J is TRBJ2-5 and V is TRBV2; 9 bases map to TRBD1. The sample taken for sequencing was sorted CD4+, CD8+, or CD8+CD57+ T cells (not recorded which) from PBMCs. The sequence came from a human donor with aplastic anemia. The CDR3 sequence is CASSVRDRAGETQHF. Here the CDR3 DNA reads TGTGCCAGCAGTGTTAGGGACAGGGCAGGGGAGACCCAGCACTTC.